This TCR beta chain was recorded in a study of human T cells and chemical hapten exposure. About the research overall: Patients had diphenylcyclopropenone applied to the scalp weekly throughout the approximately 24-week study. Study-wide findings and caveats: Clustering by CDR3 similarity yielded significantly more large clusters from expanded TCRs than controls. The number of TCRs above 1 in 1000 frequency did not change after DPC sensitization.

The length of the CDR3 is 14 residues. Germline V gives CDR1 SQVTM, CDR2 ANQGSEA. V lost 8 bases to trimming and J lost 0 bases, with 14 bases between them. The time point is: pre-sensitization, week 0. Treatment of the sample: therapeutic diphenylcyclopropenone sensitization with weekly scalp DPC. Every donor had alopecia and was 18 to 70 years old; all were suitable for DPC. This clonotype was picked up many times. Its matching antigen is unknown. TCRdb processed the RACE reads anew with MiXCR; each CDR3 protein has one entry. The sample lists 300,000 to 400,000 distinct CDR3 sequences, 5.1% occurring once.

The sequences come from whole blood, collected in connection with sensitization to the hapten diphenylcyclopropenone (DPC). V usage is TRBV29-1 and J usage is TRBJ1-3, with a possible D match to TRBD1 (5 bases). This clonotype was sampled from a woman aged 45-60 years with alopecia areata. Some clones in this sample may be carry-over from other donors' samples. The CDR3 reads CSIRDGNSGNTIYF. The CDR3 region has the DNA TGCAGCATCCGGGACGGGAACTCTGGAAACACCATATATTTT. The full variable domain, its missing parts supplied by reference TRBV29-1 and TRBJ1-3, is SAVISQKPSRDICQRGTSLTIQCQVDSQVTMMFWYRQQPGQSLTLIATANQGSEATYESGFVIDKFPISRPNLTFSTLTVSNMSPEDSSIYLCSIRDGNSGNTIYFGEGSWLTVV.